Listed here is a single T cell receptor beta chain. This CDR3 spans 14 amino acids. V gave up 5 bases and J gave up 9 bases, with 17 bases separating them. The germline gives CDR1 MNHEY, CDR2 SMNVEV (reference sequence). cDNA came from around 0.54 to 1 ug RNA primed by random hexamers. With immunoSEQ multiplex PCR, TCR beta CDR3 was amplified across 54 Vbeta and 13 Jbeta. Using its own MiXCR run on the immunoSEQ multiplex PCR reads, TCRdb lists one record per CDR3 protein. The repertoire holds approximately 76,000 distinct CDR3 sequences, with around 96% as singletons. The data derive from a study of CD8 T cells in Susac syndrome.

This sequence originates from a human donor with multiple sclerosis. The gene calls are TRBV27 and TRBJ1-5; D call uncertain. Sequenced: CD8+ T cells from PBMCs. The CDR3 region is CASSPKDDLGPQHF. CDR3 DNA: TGTGCCAGCAGTCCGAAGGACGATCTCGGGCCCCAGCATTTT.